The rows below give T cell receptor beta chains drawn from one sample of a study of T cell repertoires in cytomegalovirus infection. Their antigen targets remain unknown. TCRdb independently ran MiXCR on the reads; one entry per CDR3 protein. The repertoire consists of roughly 800,000 distinct CDR3 sequences, with almost 30% occurring once and the leading ten covering about 12%. Sequenced here: cultured CD8+ T cells from PBMCs, sampled from culture after CMV antigen stimulation. The receptors derive from a human donor in good health (CMV status not recorded). Some clones in this sample may be carry-over from other donors' samples. Each CDR3 is given with its conserved first and last residue. D genes are given only for firm matches. The size entry is marked missing in some rows and otherwise reads once, few, many or a size class.

D	V	size	J	DNA	CDR3
NA	TRBV7-2	many	TRBJ2-7	TGTGCCAGCAGCTCAGGAGGGGTCTCCTACGAGCAGTACTTC	CASSSGGVSYEQYF
NA	TRBV12-3/TRBV12-4	NA	TRBJ1-2	TGTGCCAGCAGTCCATCAGGGGAAGACTATGGCTACACCTTC	CASSPSGEDYGYTF
NA	TRBV7-9	NA	TRBJ2-5	TGTGCCAGCAGCTTATCTGAAGCAGAGACCCAGTACTTC	CASSLSEAETQYF
NA	TRBV7-6	many	TRBJ2-2	TGTGCCAGCAGCTCACAGGGACCAAGCGGGGAGCTGTTTTTT	CASSSQGPSGELFF
NA	TRBV29-1	NA	TRBJ1-1	TGCAGCGTTGAAGATCCCGACATCGAAGGGTACACTGAAGCTTTCTTT	CSVEDPDIEGYTEAFF
TRBD1	TRBV6-1	few	TRBJ1-1	TGTGCCAGCAGTGAAGCAGGACAGGCGAACACTGAAGCTTTCTTT	CASSEAGQANTEAFF
NA	TRBV9	NA	TRBJ2-7	TGTGCCAGCAGCACCCTCGACGCAGCTTACGAGCAGTACTTC	CASSTLDAAYEQYF
NA	TRBV5-6	NA	TRBJ2-7	TGTGCCAGCAGCCCGGGACGGCTGCTTCCCTACGAGCAGTACTTC	CASSPGRLLPYEQYF
NA	TRBV5-8	NA	TRBJ1-2	TGTGCCAGCAGCCTGTCGAGCAGTCCAAGCTATGGCTACACCTTC	CASSLSSSPSYGYTF
NA	TRBV5-6	few	TRBJ2-1	TGTGCCAGCAGCTTTGCCGAATACAATGAGCAGTTCTTC	CASSFAEYNEQFF
TRBD2	TRBV7-2	NA	TRBJ2-1	TGTGCCAGCAGATTCTTAAGTTTCGTCCCGGGACTAGCGGGGGGGCCCTACAATGAGCAGTTCTTC	CASRFLSFVPGLAGGPYNEQFF
NA	TRBV25-1	NA	TRBJ2-1	TGTGCCAGCAGTGAGCTAGGATTTGGCAATGAGCAGTTCTTC	CASSELGFGNEQFF
TRBD2	TRBV12-3/TRBV12-4	NA	TRBJ2-3	TGTGCCAGCAGACGACTAGCGGGGGGGCACGATACGCAGTATTTT	CASRRLAGGHDTQYF
TRBD2	TRBV7-9	few	TRBJ2-3	TGTGCCAGCAGCCCCCCCGGGGGGGTTACAGATACGCAGTATTTT	CASSPPGGVTDTQYF
TRBD2	TRBV7-6	many	TRBJ2-1	TGTGCCAGCAGCTTAGACGGGGGGGCCTTATGGGAGCAGTTCTTC	CASSLDGGALWEQFF
NA	TRBV9	once	TRBJ1-3	TGTGCCAGCAGCGTAGGTGGCGGGGCCGCTGGAAACACCATATATTTT	CASSVGGGAAGNTIYF
NA	TRBV29-1	NA	TRBJ2-1	TGCAGCGTTGAGGGCGGGGACCTCAATGAGCAGTTCTTC	CSVEGGDLNEQFF
NA	TRBV2	NA	TRBJ2-1	TGTGCCAGCACGGGGCAGGGTAGACACAATGAGCAGTTCTTC	CASTGQGRHNEQFF
TRBD2	TRBV12-3/TRBV12-4	NA	TRBJ2-1	TGTGCCAGCAGTCGGGAGGGGGATTGGTACAATGAGCAGTTCTTC	CASSREGDWYNEQFF
NA	TRBV12-3/TRBV12-4	few	TRBJ2-4	TGTGCCAGCAGTCCGACAGGTTCCGCCGACATTCAGTACTTC	CASSPTGSADIQYF
TRBD1	TRBV7-6	few	TRBJ2-2	TGTGCCACCAGGACAGGGGCGGCGAGGGAGCTGTTTTTT	CATRTGAARELFF
TRBD2	TRBV7-9	many	TRBJ2-1	TGTGCCAGCAGGCCCGAAGTGGGGGGGGGTGCCTACAATGAGCAGTTCTTC	CASRPEVGGGAYNEQFF
NA	TRBV6-6	NA	TRBJ1-2	TGTGCCAGCAGTTACTTTCCATGGCAGGCCGACTATGGCTACACCTTC	CASSYFPWQADYGYTF
NA	TRBV12-3/TRBV12-4	NA	TRBJ2-3	TGTGCCAGCAGTTTAGCCTCTGGGAAACCAACGCAGTATTTT	CASSLASGKPTQYF
NA	TRBV6-2/TRBV6-3	few	TRBJ1-3	TGTGCCAGCAGTTACTGGGGACACAGCTCTGGAAACACCATATATTTT	CASSYWGHSSGNTIYF
TRBD2	TRBV7-6	few	TRBJ2-3	TGTGCCAGCAGCCCGCCAGAAGCGGGGCCAGTAGATACGCAGTATTTT	CASSPPEAGPVDTQYF
TRBD1	TRBV9	NA	TRBJ1-3	TGTGCCAGCAGCGCGCCAGGGGGCCGGAGCATGAGTGGAAACACCATATATTTT	CASSAPGGRSMSGNTIYF
NA	TRBV6-1	few	TRBJ1-1	TGTGCCAGCAGTTTCCTCGGGGGGGAGGGAGACACTGAAGCTTTCTTT	CASSFLGGEGDTEAFF
TRBD1	TRBV28	many	TRBJ1-5	TGTGCCAGCAGTTTCGAACAGGGGTTTTTCCCTTTTAGCAATCAGCCCCAGCATTTT	CASSFEQGFFPFSNQPQHF
TRBD1	TRBV27	NA	TRBJ2-7	TGTGCCAGCAGTTTTGGGACAGATTTATACGAGCAGTACTTC	CASSFGTDLYEQYF
NA	TRBV9	once	TRBJ2-1	TGTGCCAGCAGCTTCGGTGAAGGGGCGCAGTTCTTC	CASSFGEGAQFF
TRBD1	TRBV19	NA	TRBJ1-3	TGTGCCAGCCAGGGCGGGACAGGCGGAAACACCATATATTTT	CASQGGTGGNTIYF
TRBD1	TRBV9	NA	TRBJ2-1	TGTGCCAGCAGCTCCCGGACAGGACCACTTAACAATGAGCAGTTCTTC	CASSSRTGPLNNEQFF
TRBD2	TRBV27	NA	TRBJ2-3	TGTGCCAGCAGTTCCCGGCTAGCGGGCACAGATACGCAGTATTTT	CASSSRLAGTDTQYF
TRBD1	TRBV7-9	many	TRBJ2-7	TGTGCCAGCAGCTTAATGGCGGGACAGGAATCCTACGAGCAGTACTTC	CASSLMAGQESYEQYF